Here is one TCR beta chain with its context. Germline V gene lookup returns CDR1 SGHDN and CDR2 FVKESK. The CDR3 is made up of 15 amino acids. V lost 3 bases and J 1 base, leaving 13 bases between the germline ends. This entry belongs to a study of blood T cell repertoires in COVID-19. Enrolled through a virtual design, the participants were between roughly 18 and 90 years of age and came from 24 US areas. The data were produced by immunoSEQ multiplex PCR, yet TCRdb's version contains in-frame clones alone and is incomplete. The sample lists 150,000 to 200,000 clones; over 80% were seen once. Source material: PBMCs or T cells enriched from blood (not recorded which). The rearrangement uses TRBV14 and TRBJ2-7, with a possible D match to TRBD1 (7 bases). The receptor was isolated from a woman aged 60 to 75 who had recovered from COVID-19. The CDR3 sequence is CASSHGRGTSYEQYF. In DNA, the CDR3 is TGTGCCAGCAGCCATGGCAGGGGGACTTCCTACGAGCAGTACTTC.